Detailed here is one T cell receptor (beta chain). Its cognate antigen is unknown. The PCR employed 60 Vbeta primers together with 13 Jbeta primers. TCRdb's table, derived via immunoSEQ multiplex PCR, lists solely in-frame clones and lacks some. The data show about 160,000 clones, roughly 65% seen once. These data come from a study of cytomegalovirus exposure and HLA in healthy donors. Study-level findings and limits: The majority of CMV-associated TCR beta chains were reported as apparently HLA-restricted in a later analysis. Compared with the approximately 680-donor mean, an Asian-associated ancestry cluster reportedly had fewer N-insertions, according to a later analysis.

Sequenced input: PBMCs. The TCR comes from a woman aged 18-30 years in good health and CMV-seropositive.

The CDR3: CASSADRFGYTF. The CDR3 DNA follows: TGTGCCAGCAGTGCGGACAGGTTTGGCTACACCTTC. The chain uses TRBV2 and TRBJ1-2, with 7 bases identical to TRBD1. There are 12 residues in the CDR3. Trimming took 4 bases from V and 7 from J; bases not matched to a gene: 3. Germline assignment: CDR1 SNHLY and CDR2 FYNNEI.